Listed below are T cell receptor beta chains from one sample, sequenced in a study of shared clonotypes between healthy human individuals. Assay used: immunoSEQ multiplex PCR; TCRdb lists only in-frame clones, some missing. The table has millions of clones, just under 95% seen once. The specimen was naive CD8+ T cells sorted from blood. The origin of the receptors is a man between 18 and 35 years old in good health. Both conserved end residues are part of each CDR3. Each record gives: D gene, V gene, J gene, clone size, CDR3 protein, CDR3 DNA. The D gene is left open where the match is weak. Some rows mark clone size as missing; the rest say once, few, many or name a class of expanded clone.

>NA|TRBV7-9|TRBJ2-2|NA
CASSPTLAFTGELFF
TGTGCCAGCAGCCCCACTCTTGCGTTCACCGGGGAGCTGTTTTTT
>NA|TRBV29-1|TRBJ2-5|NA
CSVDQDISQETQYF
TGCAGCGTTGATCAGGACATCTCACAAGAGACCCAGTACTTC
>NA|TRBV27|TRBJ2-6|NA
CASSSRSRSGANVLTF
TGTGCCAGCAGTTCCCGCAGTAGGTCCGGGGCCAACGTCCTGACTTTC
>TRBD2|TRBV30|TRBJ2-1|few
CAWSVRGLAGGPEQFF
TGTGCCTGGAGTGTACGGGGACTAGCGGGGGGCCCGGAGCAGTTCTTC
>NA|TRBV13|TRBJ2-5|NA
CASSPTGSQETQYF
TGTGCCAGCAGCCCGACAGGTTCCCAAGAGACCCAGTACTTC
>TRBD1|TRBV5-1|TRBJ2-3|NA
CASSYDRVQNTDTQYF
TGCGCCAGCAGCTACGACAGGGTTCAAAACACAGATACGCAGTATTTT
>NA|TRBV29-1|TRBJ2-7|NA
CSVESTEDNSAYEQYF
TGCAGCGTTGAAAGCACGGAGGACAATTCCGCCTACGAGCAGTACTTC
>NA|TRBV6-5|TRBJ2-2|NA
CASSYVGEGTGELFF
TGTGCCAGCAGTTATGTAGGAGAAGGGACCGGGGAGCTGTTTTTT
>NA|TRBV9|TRBJ2-2|NA
CASSVAARSTGELFF
TGTGCCAGCAGCGTAGCTGCCCGAAGCACCGGGGAGCTGTTTTTT
>TRBD2|TRBV20-1|TRBJ2-7|NA
CSAGSAGGPDF
TGCAGTGCGGGATCAGCGGGAGGCCCAGACTTC
>NA|TRBV4-1|TRBJ2-1|NA
CASSQSGEQFF
TGCGCCAGCAGCCAATCCGGTGAGCAGTTCTTC
>TRBD2|TRBV6-5|TRBJ2-2|NA
CASSFGLAGNTGELFF
TGTGCCAGCAGTTTCGGACTAGCGGGGAACACCGGGGAGCTGTTTTTT
>NA|TRBV21-1|TRBJ1-4|NA
CASRHVNEKLFF
TGTGCCAGCCGGCACGTTAATGAAAAACTGTTTTTT
>TRBD2|TRBV4-3|TRBJ2-3|NA
CASSQGSGRTLLAGDDTQYF
TGCGCCAGCAGCCAGGGGTCGGGACGGACATTACTAGCGGGAGACGATACGCAGTATTTT
>TRBD2|TRBV9|TRBJ2-2|NA
CASSVEREDTGELFF
TGTGCCAGCAGCGTAGAGCGGGAGGACACCGGGGAGCTGTTTTTT
>NA|TRBV5-6|TRBJ2-1|NA
CASSYGQDYINEQFF
TGTGCCAGCAGCTACGGACAGGACTACATCAATGAGCAGTTCTTC
>NA|TRBV4-1|TRBJ2-1|NA
CASSHRASLDDEQFF
TGCGCCAGCAGCCACCGAGCCTCCTTGGACGATGAGCAGTTCTTC
>NA|TRBV6-5|TRBJ2-7|NA
CASSYGGASSYEQYF
TGTGCCAGCAGTTATGGTGGCGCGAGCTCCTACGAGCAGTACTTC
>NA|TRBV28|TRBJ2-7|NA
CASSPSPGGPYEQYF
TGTGCCAGCAGTCCCTCGCCCGGGGGACCCTACGAGCAGTACTTC
>NA|TRBV7-6|TRBJ2-3|NA
CASSLASDTQYF
TGTGCCAGCAGCTTAGCGTCAGATACGCAGTATTTT
>NA|TRBV29-1|TRBJ2-7|NA
CSVDRGHEQYF
TGCAGCGTTGACCGAGGCCACGAGCAGTACTTC
>NA|TRBV9|TRBJ2-2|NA
CASSEAPTAYTGELFF
TGTGCCAGCAGCGAGGCCCCGACAGCCTACACCGGGGAGCTGTTTTTT
>NA|TRBV13|TRBJ2-7|NA
CASSLGGHSSYEQYF
TGTGCCAGCAGCTTAGGCGGGCACTCCTCCTACGAGCAGTACTTC
>TRBD2|TRBV7-2|TRBJ2-1|NA
CASSLIGLAGGPYNEQFF
TGTGCCAGCAGCTTAATCGGGCTAGCGGGGGGTCCCTACAATGAGCAGTTCTTC
>NA|TRBV5-6|TRBJ1-1|NA
CASSSGYTEAFF
TGTGCCAGCAGTTCCGGGTACACTGAAGCTTTCTTT